Listed below are T cell receptor beta chains from one sample, sequenced in a study of T cell responses to AZD1222 COVID-19 vaccine. TCRdb's table, derived via immunoSEQ multiplex PCR, lists solely in-frame clones and lacks some. The sample lists 150,000 or so clones; approximately 85% were seen once. Sequencing was performed on peripheral blood, taken on day 0 of AZD1222 vaccination. These receptors were obtained from an adult in good health. The CDR3 runs from the conserved cysteine through the conserved F or W. A D gene is named only where the DNA matches it firmly. Clone sizes are given selectively: once, few, many, or a class where the clone is expanded.

j_call d_call v_call clone_size cdr3_aa cdr3_nt
TRBJ2-7 . TRBV19 . CASSPAGRGYEQYF TGTGCCAGTAGTCCCGCGGGACGTGGCTACGAGCAGTACTTC
TRBJ2-3 TRBD2 TRBV10-3 . CAISADSGGPSTQYF TGTGCCATCAGTGCGGATAGCGGGGGGCCGAGCACGCAGTATTTT
TRBJ1-5 . TRBV29-1 . CSVAGGGAQHF TGCAGCGTTGCAGGAGGAGGGGCCCAGCATTTT
TRBJ1-4 . TRBV28 . CASSPGTPNEKLFF TGTGCCAGCAGCCCCGGGACACCAAATGAAAAACTGTTTTTT
TRBJ2-1 . TRBV11-3 . CASSLVPETEQFF TGTGCCAGCAGCTTAGTGCCGGAAACAGAGCAGTTCTTC
TRBJ2-1 . TRBV7-9 . CASSLAASINEQFF TGTGCCAGCAGCTTAGCTGCGTCGATCAATGAGCAGTTCTTC
TRBJ2-5 TRBD1 TRBV4-1 . CASSPTRGLGGKTQYF TGCGCCAGCAGCCCGACCAGGGGGCTAGGAGGAAAGACCCAGTACTTC
TRBJ1-2 TRBD1 TRBV27 few CASRIQGAQNYGYTF TGTGCCAGCAGGATACAGGGGGCGCAAAACTATGGCTACACCTTC
TRBJ2-3 . TRBV7-6 . CASSRTSLGGTDTQYF TGTGCCAGCAGCCGTACTAGCTTAGGGGGCACAGATACGCAGTATTTT
TRBJ2-3 . TRBV5-1 . CASSLAEGSTDTQYF TGCGCCAGCAGCTTGGCGGAGGGTAGCACAGATACGCAGTATTTT
TRBJ1-2 TRBD1 TRBV6-5 . CASSPGGTGLVTF TGTGCCAGCAGTCCTGGCGGGACAGGGCTTGTCACCTTC
TRBJ2-2 . TRBV6-5 . CASRSSGTGELFF TGTGCCAGCAGAAGTTCGGGGACCGGGGAGCTGTTTTTT
TRBJ1-5 . TRBV9 . CASSALDSNQPQHF TGTGCCAGCAGCGCGCTGGATAGCAATCAGCCCCAGCATTTT
TRBJ1-5 . TRBV3-1/TRBV3-2 . CASSLGGGNQPQHF TGTGCCAGCAGCCTTGGTGGAGGCAATCAGCCCCAGCATTTT
TRBJ2-7 TRBD2 TRBV5-1 . CASRTLAGALYEQYF TGCGCCAGTAGGACTCTAGCGGGAGCCCTCTACGAGCAGTACTTC
TRBJ2-7 TRBD2 TRBV7-2 . CASSLGGLAGGYEQYF TGTGCCAGCAGCTTAGGGGGGCTAGCGGGCGGGTACGAGCAGTACTTC
TRBJ1-6 TRBD1 TRBV9 . CASSVTPGQDNSPLHF TGTGCCAGCAGCGTGACCCCGGGACAGGATAATTCACCCCTCCACTTT
TRBJ2-2 TRBD2 TRBV24-1 . CATSDPTSGRTGELFF TGTGCCACCAGTGACCCGACTAGCGGGAGAACGGGGGAGCTGTTTTTT
TRBJ1-1 . TRBV19 . CASSIHRNTEAFF TGTGCCAGTAGTATCCACAGGAACACTGAAGCTTTCTTT
TRBJ1-1 . TRBV7-9 . CASSLGQDYQAFF TGTGCCAGCAGCTTGGGTCAGGACTATCAAGCTTTCTTT
TRBJ2-2 TRBD1 TRBV9 . CASSVVGDRGHTGELFF TGTGCCAGCAGCGTAGTAGGGGACAGGGGGCACACCGGGGAGCTGTTTTTT
TRBJ2-7 TRBD1 TRBV9 . CASSVQGASEQYF TGTGCCAGCAGCGTACAGGGGGCTAGCGAGCAGTACTTC
TRBJ1-2 . TRBV6-5 once CASSYNAGVIYGYTF TGTGCCAGCAGTTACAACGCAGGAGTTATCTATGGCTACACCTTC
TRBJ1-2 . TRBV6-5 once CASSLRGLGYGYTF TGTGCCAGCAGCCTCCGGGGGCTAGGCTATGGCTACACCTTC
TRBJ1-6 TRBD1 TRBV7-9 . CASSYQDRGSPLHF TGTGCCAGCAGCTATCAGGACAGGGGGTCACCCCTCCACTTT
TRBJ2-5 . TRBV19 once CASSIAVAGSSQYF TGTGCCAGTAGTATTGCGGTTGCGGGTTCTTCCCAGTACTTC
TRBJ1-5 . TRBV6-5 . CASSQTGSGQPQHF TGTGCCAGCAGCCAAACAGGGAGCGGACAGCCCCAGCATTTT
TRBJ1-2 . TRBV5-6 . CASSLRQSRRYGYTF TGTGCCAGCAGCTTGAGGCAGTCCAGAAGGTATGGCTACACCTTC
TRBJ1-2 . TRBV19 once CASTRWDIYGYTF TGTGCCAGTACCCGGTGGGACATCTATGGCTACACCTTC
TRBJ1-1 . TRBV2 . CASSGGVNTEAFF TGTGCCAGCAGCGGGGGGGTAAACACTGAAGCTTTCTTT
TRBJ2-1 TRBD2 TRBV6-6 once CATLGASGSSYNEQFF TGTGCCACCCTGGGGGCTAGCGGGAGTTCCTACAATGAGCAGTTCTTC
TRBJ1-5 TRBD1 TRBV28 . CASSEGTEGNQPQHF TGTGCCAGCAGCGAGGGGACAGAGGGCAATCAGCCCCAGCATTTT
TRBJ1-2 . TRBV7-9 . CASSLGMWDYGYTF TGTGCCAGCAGCTTAGGGATGTGGGATTATGGCTACACCTTC
TRBJ1-1 TRBD1 TRBV6-5 . CASSYSRDRETEAFF TGTGCCAGCAGTTACTCGAGGGACAGGGAAACTGAAGCTTTCTTT
TRBJ1-5 . TRBV21-1 . CASTCRSGRDRGWDQPQHF TGTGCCAGCACCTGTCGATCCGGCCGGGACAGGGGATGGGATCAGCCCCAGCATTTT
TRBJ1-1 TRBD1 TRBV30 . CAWGQGKRALHTEAFF TGTGCCTGGGGACAGGGTAAAAGGGCTCTGCACACTGAAGCTTTCTTT
TRBJ2-7 TRBD1 TRBV30 . CAWSGQGAGEQYF TGTGCCTGGAGCGGACAGGGGGCAGGAGAGCAGTACTTC
TRBJ2-7 . TRBV7-9 . CASSLGIDSTYEQYF TGTGCCAGCAGCTTAGGTATAGACAGTACTTACGAGCAGTACTTC
TRBJ2-2 . TRBV5-4 . CASSSGGGKAGELFF TGTGCCAGCAGCTCTGGCGGGGGCAAGGCTGGGGAGCTGTTTTTT
TRBJ2-3 . TRBV4-2 few CASSQDEGDPTDTQYF TGTGCCAGCAGCCAAGATGAGGGAGATCCCACAGATACGCAGTATTTT
TRBJ1-6 . TRBV28 . CASSPDYNSPLHF TGTGCCAGCAGTCCCGACTATAATTCACCCCTCCACTTT
TRBJ2-2 . TRBV14 . CASSKRLNTGELFF TGTGCCAGCAGCAAAAGATTGAACACCGGGGAGCTGTTTTTT
TRBJ2-7 . TRBV14 . CASSQFQSSYEQYF TGTGCCAGCAGCCAATTCCAGAGCTCCTACGAGCAGTACTTC
TRBJ2-3 . TRBV24-1 . CATSPGERGTDTQYF TGTGCCACCAGTCCGGGGGAGAGGGGAACAGATACGCAGTATTTT
TRBJ2-7 . TRBV12-2 . CASRLALDSKEGYEQYF TGTGCAAGTCGCTTAGCGTTGGACTCTAAGGAGGGGTACGAGCAGTACTTC
TRBJ1-6 . TRBV7-9 once CASSLSGRDSPLHF TGTGCCAGCAGCTTGTCAGGGAGGGATTCACCCCTCCACTTT